The clone carrying this TCR beta chain was counted ten times or more. These data originate in a study of blood T cell repertoires in COVID-19. Study context: Donors in the United States, Italy and Spain gave samples during acute or convalescent COVID-19. The cDNA or gDNA used as material had been derived from T cells, B-cell-depleted T cells, or PBMCs.

Authors' methods: How many nucleated cells were present was estimated from reference gene primer amplification. TCRdb's copy holds only in-frame clones and misses some; the assay was immunoSEQ multiplex PCR. D and trimming were read from the DNA, whereas the V and J calls and clone size are those reported in that table. The repertoire holds over 250,000 clones, with less than 90% as singletons. Germline CDR1 and CDR2: MDHEN and SYDVKM. The V gene lost 7 bases and the J gene lost 5 bases, with 18 bases spanning the gap. The CDR3 covers 15 residues. V gene TRBV28 combines with J gene TRBJ1-5; D perhaps matches TRBD1 (5 bases). The clonotype originates from a human donor in a cohort sampled during active COVID-19. Sample: peripheral blood. The CDR3 bases are TGTGCCAGCAATGAGGAGGGGCCCTATTATCAGCCCCAGCATTTT. Its protein is CASNEEGPYYQPQHF.